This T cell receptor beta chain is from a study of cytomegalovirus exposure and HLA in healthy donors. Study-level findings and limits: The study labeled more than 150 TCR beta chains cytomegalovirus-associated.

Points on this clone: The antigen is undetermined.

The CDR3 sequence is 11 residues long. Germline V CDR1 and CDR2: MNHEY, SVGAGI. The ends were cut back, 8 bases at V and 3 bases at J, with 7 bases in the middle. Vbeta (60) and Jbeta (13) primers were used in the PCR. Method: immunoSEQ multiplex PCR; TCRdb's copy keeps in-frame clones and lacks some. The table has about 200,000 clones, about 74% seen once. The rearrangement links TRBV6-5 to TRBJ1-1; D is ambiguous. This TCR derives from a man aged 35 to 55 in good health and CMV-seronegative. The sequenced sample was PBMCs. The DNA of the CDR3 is TGTGCCAGCCTACGGGACACTGAAGCTTTCTTT. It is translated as CASLRDTEAFF.